The entry below describes one T cell receptor beta chain. The method was immunoSEQ multiplex PCR; TCRdb's version includes in-frame clones alone and lacks a portion of them. The sample contains approximately 91,000 clones, over 90% of which appear only once. The source of the sample is a study of siplizumab effects on memory and regulatory T cells. The sequence was obtained from a human donor in good health. Input material: CD8+ T cells sorted from blood.

For the CDR3, the DNA is TGTGCCAGTAGTCTAGCGGGAGGGCCCGGGGAGCTGTTTTTT. The encoded protein is CASSLAGGPGELFF. V is TRBV19 and J is TRBJ2-2; TRBD2 agrees at 12 bases. V lost 5 bases and J lost 6; bases outside the gene matches: 1. The CDR3 has 14 amino acids. Looked up from germline, CDR1 is LNHDA and CDR2 is SQIVND (reference sequence).